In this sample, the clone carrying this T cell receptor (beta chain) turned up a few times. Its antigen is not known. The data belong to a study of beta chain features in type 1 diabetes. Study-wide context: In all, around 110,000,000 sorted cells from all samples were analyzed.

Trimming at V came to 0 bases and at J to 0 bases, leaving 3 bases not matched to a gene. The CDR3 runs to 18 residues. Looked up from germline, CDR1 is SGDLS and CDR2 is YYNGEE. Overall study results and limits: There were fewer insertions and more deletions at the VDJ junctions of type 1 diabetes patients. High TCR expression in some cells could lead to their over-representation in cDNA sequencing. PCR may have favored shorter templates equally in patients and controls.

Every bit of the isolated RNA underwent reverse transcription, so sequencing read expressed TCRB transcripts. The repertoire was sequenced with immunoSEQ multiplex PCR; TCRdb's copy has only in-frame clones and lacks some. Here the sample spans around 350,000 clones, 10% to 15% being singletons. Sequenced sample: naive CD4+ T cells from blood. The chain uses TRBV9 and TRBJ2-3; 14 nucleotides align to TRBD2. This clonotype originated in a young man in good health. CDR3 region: CASSVGLAGGTSTDTQYF. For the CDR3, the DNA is TGTGCCAGCAGCGTAGGACTAGCGGGGGGGACTAGCACAGATACGCAGTATTTT.